These T cell receptor beta chains were read from a single sample in a study of blood T cell repertoires in COVID-19. Some clones are missing from TCRdb's copy, which holds only in-frame ones; the method was immunoSEQ multiplex PCR. The repertoire holds about 85,000 clones, about 80% seen once, with 13% in the top ten. What was sequenced was peripheral blood. The receptor source for this set is a human donor in a cohort sampled during active COVID-19. Each CDR3 is given with its conserved first and last residue.

j_gene,v_gene,CDR3aa
TRBJ2-7,TRBV28,CASSPMAAGVPYEQYF
TRBJ2-1,TRBV2,CASSLNNEQFF
TRBJ2-3,TRBV9,CASSGGSGGATDTQYF
TRBJ1-1,TRBV6-4,CASRRHLGTEAFF
TRBJ2-5,TRBV5-1,CASSFHGARGRETQYF
TRBJ2-2,TRBV7-9,CASSPRGGLFF
TRBJ2-1,TRBV5-1,CASSGPFGTGGGNEQFF
TRBJ1-2,TRBV12-5,CASGSPSQGNYGYTF
TRBJ2-3,TRBV7-8,CASSLSGWWTDTQYF
TRBJ1-5,TRBV5-5,CASSFNNQPQHF
TRBJ2-3,TRBV6-4,CASSDGHTDTQYF
TRBJ2-7,TRBV27,CASRRTTGGTRSYEQYF
TRBJ2-6,TRBV21-1,CASSKTSGANVLTF
TRBJ2-1,TRBV3-1/TRBV3-2,CASSHLGDNEQFF